The rows below give T cell receptor beta chains drawn from one sample of a study of blood T cell repertoires in COVID-19. Sequencing was performed with immunoSEQ multiplex PCR; in TCRdb, only in-frame clones are kept and a portion is missing. The sample consists of around 120,000 clones, about 80% of them appearing once. Input material: peripheral blood. These receptors were taken from a man aged 65 to 79 with acute or convalescent COVID-19. The conserved cysteine and the conserved F or W are not part of the CDR3 here. The D gene is left open where the match is weak.

>TRBV13|TRBD1|14|TRBJ2-5
ASSRTGQGWEETQY
>TRBV5-1|.|12|TRBJ2-7
ASSFAGTADEQY
>TRBV7-2|TRBD1|13|TRBJ1-4
ASSFQGAGNEKLF
>TRBV5-4|.|11|TRBJ2-7
ASSLRGTYEQY
>TRBV18|TRBD1|14|TRBJ2-3
ASSPPGTAYTDTQY
>TRBV18|.|11|TRBJ1-1
ASSNLAGTEAF
>TRBV6-2/TRBV6-3|.|13|TRBJ1-1
ASSPGGSLNTEAF
>TRBV6-4|.|12|TRBJ2-7
ASSDTYYSYEQY
>TRBV5-1|TRBD1|15|TRBJ2-3
ASSSGQAPGFTDTQY
>TRBV19|.|10|TRBJ2-2
ASRWENGELF
>TRBV19|TRBD1|12|TRBJ2-1
ASQWGTGINEQF
>TRBV5-1|TRBD1|12|TRBJ1-2
ASSLTGTEGGYT
>TRBV5-1|TRBD2|12|TRBJ2-5
ASSLTSGQETQY
>TRBV19|TRBD1|13|TRBJ1-3
ASRRTGYSGNTIY
>TRBV3-1/TRBV3-2|TRBD1|13|TRBJ1-1
ASSQWGQENTEAF
>TRBV7-8|TRBD2|13|TRBJ2-7
ASSPLRGGGYEQY
>TRBV12-3/TRBV12-4|.|11|TRBJ1-3
ASSFGNRNTIY
>TRBV7-6|.|12|TRBJ2-1
ASSQQDSYNEQF
>TRBV10-3|.|12|TRBJ1-2
AISDQTEGYGYT
>TRBV6-5|.|12|TRBJ2-7
ASSYSGGYYEQY
>TRBV11-2|.|11|TRBJ1-1
ASSSPTNTEAF
>TRBV18|.|14|TRBJ1-3
ASHRPGEFSGNTIY
>TRBV18|.|13|TRBJ1-5
ASSPEALSNQPQH
>TRBV7-2|TRBD2|13|TRBJ2-1
ASSGLAGSYNEQF
>TRBV3-1/TRBV3-2|.|13|TRBJ2-5
ASSNLSRGQETQY
>TRBV5-6|TRBD2|14|TRBJ2-3
ASSDLLAGASDTQY
>TRBV6-5|.|12|TRBJ2-5
ASRNGAGSGAQY
>TRBV6-6|.|13|TRBJ2-2
ASSLTAGLNGELF
>TRBV2|.|13|TRBJ1-5
ASSFSAGLNQPQH
>TRBV19|.|12|TRBJ2-3
ASSVDSYTDTQY